Below are 21 T cell receptor beta chains sequenced from a single sample in a study of cytomegalovirus exposure and HLA in healthy donors. This PCR relied on a set of 60 Vbeta primers and 13 Jbeta primers. This table comes from immunoSEQ multiplex PCR, and its TCRdb copy is limited to in-frame clones, with some not included. The sample holds fewer than 150,000 clones; about 76% are singletons and the top ten take approximately 4%. Sequencing input: PBMCs. These receptors were collected from a young man in good health and CMV-seronegative.

The genes are TRBV28 and TRBJ2-7, with TRBD2 identical over 9 bases. Germline-derived CDR1 and CDR2 are MDHEN and SYDVKM. Trimming took 4 bases from V and 2 from J; bases not matched to a gene: 3. The CDR3 totals 14 residues. CDR3 DNA sequence: TGTGCCAGCAGTTATAGCGGGAGAACCTACGAGCAGTACTTC. Protein product: CASSYSGRTYEQYF. The full variable domain, rest sourced from reference TRBV28 and TRBJ2-7, is DVKVTQSSRYLVKRTGEKVFLECVQDMDHENMFWYRQDPGLGLRLIYFSYDVKMKEKGDIPEGYSVSREKKERFSLILESASTNQTSMYLCASSYSGRTYEQYFGPGTRLTVT.

V gene TRBV7-9 combines with J gene TRBJ2-2; D perhaps matches TRBD2 (6 bases). Germline V CDR1 and CDR2: SEHNR, FQNEAQ (reference sequence). This CDR3 is 13 amino acids long. The V end lost 3 bases, the J end lost 6 bases, and 8 bases lay between the germline ends. The CDR3 DNA is TGTGCCAGCAGCTTGGAGGGGCCCGGGGAGCTGTTTTTT. Its translation is CASSLEGPGELFF. The full variable domain, with the rest looked up from reference TRBV7-9 and TRBJ2-2, is DTGVSQNPRHKITKRGQNVTFRCDPISEHNRLYWYRQTLGQGPEFLTYFQNEAQLEKSRLLSDRFSAERPKGSFSTLEIQRTEQGDSAMYLCASSLEGPGELFFGEGSRLTVL.

This chain links TRBV7-2 with TRBJ2-7, with 9 bases matching TRBD1. The germline V gene has CDR1 SGHTA and CDR2 FQGNSA. J lost 1 base, V lost 5 bases, and 12 bases had no gene match. This CDR3 has 17 amino acids. This CDR3 reads CASSHRTGASFSYEQYF. The CDR3 nucleotides are TGTGCCAGCAGCCACAGGACAGGGGCGAGCTTTTCCTACGAGCAGTACTTC.

The chain employs TRBV7-9 and TRBJ2-1; D is ambiguous. The germline V gene encodes CDR1 SEHNR and CDR2 FQNEAQ (reference sequence). The CDR3 runs 13 residues. Trimming shortened V by 0 bases and J by 8 bases, and 8 bases separated the two germline ends. The CDR3, as DNA: TGTGCCAGCAGCTTAGCCCTTGAGGATGAGCAGTTCTTC. Translation: CASSLALEDEQFF.

As concerns this clone: Other DNA sequences in the sample encode the same CDR3. This sequence joins TRBV6-5 and TRBJ1-6; TRBD1 might be the D (5 bases). Germline CDR1 is MNHEY and CDR2 is SVGAGI. Deletions cut 2 bases from V and 7 bases from J, with 15 bases between. The CDR3 covers 16 residues. CDR3 DNA: TGTGCCAGCAGTTACGATGGCAGGGCCTTCAATTCACCCCTCCACTTT. This encodes CASSYDGRAFNSPLHF.

The chain recombines TRBV19 with TRBJ2-1; 8 positions match TRBD2. The CDR3 has 13 residues. V gave up 8 bases and J gave up 3 bases; unmatched junction bases: 3. CDR1 and CDR2 from the germline V gene are LNHDA and SQIVND (reference sequence). The CDR3 DNA reads as TGTGCCAGTGGAACTAGCGGCTACAATGAGCAGTTCTTC. This gives the protein CASGTSGYNEQFF.

V is TRBV6-5 and J is TRBJ2-5, with 7 bases that match TRBD2. Germline lookup yields CDR1 MNHEY and CDR2 SVGAGI. There are 16 residues in the CDR3. With V trimmed by 2 bases and J by 1 base, 7 bases remained unmatched. The CDR3 sequence is CASSYLSASGQETQYF. Written as DNA, the CDR3 is TGTGCCAGCAGTTACCTCAGTGCTAGCGGCCAAGAGACCCAGTACTTC.

V usage is TRBV29-1 and J usage is TRBJ2-2; D is possibly TRBD1 (6 bases). The CDR3 has 16 amino acids. V dropped 0 bases and J dropped 6 bases, with 17 bases sitting between them. Germline CDR1 SQVTM, CDR2 ANQGSEA. The CDR3 reads CSVEDQKETGSGELFF. The CDR3 nucleotides are TGCAGCGTTGAAGACCAAAAGGAGACAGGCTCCGGGGAGCTGTTTTTT.

The rearrangement links TRBV6-1 to TRBJ1-1; 7 positions match TRBD1. The V segment lost 7 bases and the J segment 1 base; nucleotides outside the gene matches: 6. Germline CDR1 MNHNS, CDR2 SASEGT. CDR3 length: 14 amino acids. The chain's CDR3 is CASTDRVRNTEAFF. CDR3 DNA: TGTGCCAGCACCGACAGGGTAAGGAACACTGAAGCTTTCTTT.

The gene calls are TRBV5-1 and TRBJ2-2; D might be TRBD2 (5 bases). CDR3 size: 13 residues. Trimming stripped 7 bases from V and 5 bases from J, with 12 bases between. The germline gives CDR1 SGHRS, CDR2 YFSETQ. CDR3 amino acids: CASSWTVTGELFF. The CDR3 DNA reads TGCGCCAGCTCCTGGACTGTGACCGGGGAGCTGTTTTTT.

This chain uses TRBV2 with TRBJ2-5, with no clear D. The CDR3 covers 11 residues. Trimming cost V 5 bases and J 5 bases, with 6 bases left between them. Germline V gives CDR1 SNHLY, CDR2 FYNNEI. CDR3 in amino acids: CASSTSETQYF. The CDR3 coding sequence is TGTGCCAGCAGTACCAGTGAGACCCAGTACTTC.

The chain combines TRBV9 with TRBJ1-3, with D maybe TRBD1 (5 bases). The CDR3 extends over 16 amino acids. The ends were cut back, 1 base at V and 0 bases at J, with 11 bases in the middle. The germline V gene encodes CDR1 SGDLS and CDR2 YYNGEE. The CDR3 region has the DNA TGTGCCAGCAGCGTAACAGACAGTGACTCTGGAAACACCATATATTTT. Translated: CASSVTDSDSGNTIYF.

V and J are TRBV5-1 and TRBJ1-2; possibly TRBD1 for D (5 bases). The length of the CDR3 is 14 residues. Trimming pared 0 bases from V and 4 bases from J, leaving 10 bases between. Germline loops: CDR1 SGHRS, CDR2 YFSETQ. The CDR3 loop reads CASSLAIGAYGYTF. Written as DNA, the CDR3 is TGCGCCAGCAGCTTGGCAATTGGGGCCTATGGCTACACCTTC.

The V and J genes are TRBV27 and TRBJ2-7; 10 bases line up with TRBD2. The CDR3 covers 14 residues. The germline gives CDR1 MNHEY, CDR2 SMNVEV (reference sequence). V shed 5 bases and J 2 bases; nucleotides not matched to a gene: 3. CDR3 nucleotides: TGTGCCAGCAGTACACTAGCGGGGACCTACGAGCAGTACTTC. It encodes CASSTLAGTYEQYF.

This clone was recorded only once. The chain has TRBV7-6 and TRBJ2-2, with TRBD2 as a possible D gene (5 bases). The CDR3 runs 17 residues. The germline gives CDR1 SGHVS, CDR2 FNYEAQ. V was pared by 1 base and J by 1 base, with 13 bases between. The CDR3 bases are TGTGCCAGCAGCTTAGGGCACCCCGGGGTGAACACCGGGGAGCTGTTTTTT. As protein: CASSLGHPGVNTGELFF.

The chain joins TRBV29-1 to TRBJ2-2, with D possibly TRBD1 on 5 matching bases. The germline V and J ends were trimmed by 1 base and 0 bases, with 9 bases remaining between them. Germline V gene sequence: CDR1 SQVTM, CDR2 ANQGSEA. This CDR3 spans 15 amino acids. The CDR3, as DNA: TGCAGCGTTGAAGGTGGGGCCGCGAACACCGGGGAGCTGTTTTTT. Amino acid sequence: CSVEGGAANTGELFF.

J is TRBJ2-7 and V is TRBV25-1; D unclear. Germline CDR1 is MGHDK and CDR2 is SYGVNS. V was pared by 4 bases and J by 7 bases, with 11 bases between. The CDR3 length is 12 residues. The CDR3 sequence: CASSADRLEQYF. The CDR3 coding sequence is TGTGCCAGCAGTGCCGATCGGTTGGAGCAGTACTTC.

The chain combines TRBV7-8 with TRBJ2-7, with 10 nucleotides matching TRBD1. The CDR3 has 14 amino acids. Germline V gives CDR1 SGHVS, CDR2 FQNEAQ. V gave up 5 bases and J gave up 7 bases; unmatched junction bases: 8. The CDR3 nucleotides are TGTGCCAGCAGCGACCGGGACAGGGGCCAGGAGCAGTACTTC. It translates to CASSDRDRGQEQYF. The variable domain in full, with the rest retrieved from reference TRBV7-8 and TRBJ2-7, is GAGVSQSPRYKVAKRGQDVALRCDPISGHVSLFWYQQALGQGPEFLTYFQNEAQLDKSGLPSDRFFAERPEGSVSTLKIQRTQQEDSAVYLCASSDRDRGQEQYFGPGTRLTVT.

This chain uses TRBV7-9 with TRBJ2-1, with D perhaps TRBD2 (5 bases). CDR3 length: 13 amino acids. Trimming removed 5 bases at V and 6 bases at J, with 11 bases between. Germline V gene data show CDR1 as SEHNR and CDR2 as FQNEAQ (reference sequence). The CDR3 nucleotides are TGTGCCAGCAGCAAACAAAGCGGCAATGAGCAGTTCTTC. This gives the protein CASSKQSGNEQFF.

The rearrangement links TRBV7-3 to TRBJ2-1, with D unresolved. Per the germline V gene, CDR1 is SGHTA and CDR2 is FQGTGA. V gave up 2 bases and J gave up 9 bases, with 11 bases separating them. The CDR3 loop spans 13 amino acids. The CDR3 DNA reads TGTGCCAGCAGCTTAGGCACTACATCTGAGCAGTTCTTC. This sequence encodes CASSLGTTSEQFF.

The table lists this clone with a few counts. The rearrangement links TRBV4-2 to TRBJ2-5, with D unresolved. Deletions cut 0 bases from V and 2 bases from J, with 13 bases between. The CDR3 is 16 amino acids. Germline V gene data show CDR1 as LGHNA and CDR2 as YNFKEQ. Here the CDR3 reads CASSQDGPGRQETQYF. The CDR3 DNA reads as TGTGCCAGCAGCCAAGATGGTCCGGGTCGACAAGAGACCCAGTACTTC.